The clone carrying this TCR beta chain was observed a handful of times. The antigen remains undetermined. The observed sequence ends 3 residues before the CDR3 terminus, with the missing tail filled in from the germline J gene. This record comes from a study of T cell clonality in common variable immunodeficiency. Here immunoSEQ multiplex PCR was the method, and the copy in TCRdb shows in-frame clones only, minus some. Observed are about 52,000 clones, no singletons, with the top ten taking 1.8%. Germline assignment: CDR1 SGHAT and CDR2 FQNNGV. V dropped 5 bases and J dropped 1; count of bases not matched to a gene: 5. This CDR3 has 15 residues. Overall study findings and caveats: Patient heterogeneity in the CVID cohort limited correlations between repertoire features and clinical complications. CVID subjects shared fewer TCRbeta clones than healthy controls did.

This clonotype was sampled from a person between 18 and 75 years old in good health. The chain uses TRBV11-2 and TRBJ1-2; 9 nucleotides align to TRBD1. The specimen sequenced was peripheral blood mononuclear cells. The sequenced CDR3 bases are TGTGCCAGCAGCGGACAGGGGCCCCTTAACTATGGC. Translated: CASSGQGPLNYG. The complete CDR3 protein is CASSGQGPLNYGYTF.